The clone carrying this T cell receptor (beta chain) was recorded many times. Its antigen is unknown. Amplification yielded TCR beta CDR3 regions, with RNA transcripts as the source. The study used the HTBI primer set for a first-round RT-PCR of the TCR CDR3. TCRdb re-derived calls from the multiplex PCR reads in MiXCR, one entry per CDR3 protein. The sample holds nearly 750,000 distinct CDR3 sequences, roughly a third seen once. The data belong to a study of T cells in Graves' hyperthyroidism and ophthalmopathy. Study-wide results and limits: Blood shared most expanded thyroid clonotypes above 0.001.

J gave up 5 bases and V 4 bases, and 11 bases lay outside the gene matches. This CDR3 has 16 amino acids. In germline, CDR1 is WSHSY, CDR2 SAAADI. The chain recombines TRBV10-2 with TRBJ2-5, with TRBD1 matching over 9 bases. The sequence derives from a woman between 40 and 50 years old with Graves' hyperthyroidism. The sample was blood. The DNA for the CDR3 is TGCGCCAGCAGTGTCCCCGGGACAGGGTTGTTGGAGACCCAGTACTTC. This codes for CASSVPGTGLLETQYF.